The rows below give T cell receptor beta chains drawn from one sample of a study of T-cell reconstitution after alpha-beta-depleted transplantation in children. TCRdb re-analysed the PCR reads in MiXCR, keeping a single row per CDR3 protein. The table lists approximately 340,000 distinct CDR3 sequences, approximately 10% of them singletons. The source material was PBMCs from the stem cell graft donor, sampled from the stem cell graft. Receptor source: a human donor who donated a stem cell graft to a child with acute lymphoblastic leukemia. Each CDR3 is given with its conserved first and last residue. D genes are given only for firm matches. Only part of the rows carry a size: once, few, many, or a class if the clone is expanded.

abundance: many
j_gene: TRBJ2-5
d_gene: .
v_gene: TRBV3-1
CDR3aa: CASSPDGGTEGETQYF
CDR3nt: TGTGCCAGCAGCCCAGATGGCGGGACGGAGGGGGAGACCCAGTACTTC

abundance: .
j_gene: TRBJ1-2
d_gene: .
v_gene: TRBV7-2
CDR3aa: CASSLGPRTDGYTF
CDR3nt: TGTGCCAGCAGCTTGGGCCCCCGGACTGATGGCTACACCTTC

abundance: few
j_gene: TRBJ1-5
d_gene: TRBD1
v_gene: TRBV10-3
CDR3aa: CAISPGQGAGQPQHF
CDR3nt: TGTGCCATCTCCCCGGGACAGGGTGCGGGCCAGCCCCAGCATTTT

abundance: .
j_gene: TRBJ2-1
d_gene: TRBD1
v_gene: TRBV27
CDR3aa: CASSKGQGAIEQFF
CDR3nt: TGTGCCAGCAGTAAGGGACAGGGGGCGATTGAGCAGTTCTTC

abundance: few
j_gene: TRBJ2-5
d_gene: .
v_gene: TRBV4-1
CDR3aa: CASSQDRPPGRETQYF
CDR3nt: TGCGCCAGCAGCCAAGATAGGCCCCCAGGGCGGGAGACCCAGTACTTC

abundance: few
j_gene: TRBJ2-3
d_gene: .
v_gene: TRBV28
CDR3aa: CASGLGGRTDTQYF
CDR3nt: TGTGCCAGCGGTTTGGGGGGCCGGACAGATACGCAGTATTTT

abundance: .
j_gene: TRBJ2-1
d_gene: TRBD2
v_gene: TRBV20-1
CDR3aa: CSARDRASGRDYNEQFF
CDR3nt: TGCAGTGCTAGAGATAGGGCTAGCGGGAGGGACTACAATGAGCAGTTCTTC

abundance: many
j_gene: TRBJ2-1
d_gene: TRBD2
v_gene: TRBV5-6
CDR3aa: CASSLGLAGSSSYNEQFF
CDR3nt: TGTGCCAGCAGCTTGGGACTAGCGGGATCGAGCTCCTACAATGAGCAGTTCTTC

abundance: .
j_gene: TRBJ1-4
d_gene: .
v_gene: TRBV12-3/TRBV12-4
CDR3aa: CASSNLVPVGKLFF
CDR3nt: TGTGCCAGCAGCAATCTGGTACCCGTGGGAAAACTGTTTTTT

abundance: many
j_gene: TRBJ2-7
d_gene: TRBD1
v_gene: TRBV4-3
CDR3aa: CASSQDFGTGFHEQYF
CDR3nt: TGCGCCAGCAGCCAAGACTTCGGGACAGGTTTCCACGAGCAGTACTTC

abundance: few
j_gene: TRBJ2-1
d_gene: .
v_gene: TRBV25-1
CDR3aa: CASRPTGPRYNEQFF
CDR3nt: TGTGCCAGCAGACCCACCGGGCCGAGGTACAATGAGCAGTTCTTC